The 2 T cell receptor beta chains given below trace back to one sample, sequenced in a study of long-term antiretroviral therapy in people with HIV. The run of the v3.0 immunoSEQ assay was at survey level. Repertoires were generated with immunoSEQ multiplex PCR, while TCRdb's copy carries only in-frame clones and drops some. The sample contains tens of thousands of clones, approximately 88% of which appear only once. The source was unsorted PBMCs, collected approximately 4.1 years after starting antiretroviral therapy. These receptors were collected from a man aged 25 to 40 with HIV.

The chain carries TRBV13 and TRBJ2-1, with D possibly matching TRBD1 (6 bases). Germline V gene sequence: CDR1 PRHDT, CDR2 FYEKMQ (reference sequence). The CDR3 sequence is 16 residues long. V was shortened by 5 bases and J by 5 bases, with 19 bases between the two germline ends. Here the CDR3 reads CASSHGGVTSDNEQFF. The CDR3 coding sequence is TGTGCCAGCAGCCATGGGGGCGTCACCTCGGACAATGAGCAGTTCTTC.

In this sample, this clone turned up once. This chain connects TRBV19 to TRBJ2-3; TRBD2 is a possible D gene (6 bases). The V gene's germline CDR1 is LNHDA and CDR2 SQIVND (reference sequence). The CDR3 covers 19 residues. Trimming stripped 5 bases from V and 2 bases from J, with 26 bases between. The CDR3 nucleotides are TGTGCCAGTAGTCACACCCCCTCCGGGACGAGACTAGACACAGATACGCAGTATTTT. It is translated as CASSHTPSGTRLDTDTQYF.